This TCR beta chain derives from a study of blood T cell repertoires in COVID-19. Study background: Italy, Spain and the United States were the sources of the convalescent and acute COVID-19 samples. T cells, B-cell-depleted T cells, or PBMCs supplied cDNA or gDNA.

In the original processing: Estimated nucleated cell counts came from reference gene primer amplification. Clones were sequenced by immunoSEQ multiplex PCR, and TCRdb holds only the in-frame ones, with some missing. The V and J calls and clone size were taken over from that table, and D and trimming were inferred from the DNA. Of approximately 70,000 clones in the sample, approximately 90% were seen once. The CDR3 runs 15 residues. V shed 0 bases and J 3 bases; nucleotides not matched to a gene: 5. CDR1 KGHSH and CDR2 LQKENI come from the germline V gene. The chain employs TRBV18 and TRBJ2-7; 7 bases align to TRBD1. The source of this sequence is a man in his 70s with active COVID-19. The sequenced sample was peripheral blood. CDR3 protein: CASSPPIRDSYEQYF. The CDR3 coding sequence is TGTGCCAGCTCACCACCGATACGGGACAGCTACGAGCAGTACTTC.